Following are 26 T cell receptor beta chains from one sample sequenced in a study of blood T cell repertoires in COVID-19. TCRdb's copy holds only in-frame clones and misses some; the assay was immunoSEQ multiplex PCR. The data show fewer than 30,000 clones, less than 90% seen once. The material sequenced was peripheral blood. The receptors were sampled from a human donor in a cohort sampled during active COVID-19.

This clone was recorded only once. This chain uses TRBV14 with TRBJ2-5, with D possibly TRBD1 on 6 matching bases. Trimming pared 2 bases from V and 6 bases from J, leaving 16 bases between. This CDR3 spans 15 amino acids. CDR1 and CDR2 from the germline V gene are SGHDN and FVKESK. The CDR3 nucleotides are TGTGCCAGCAGCCAATTGACAGGCACGACCCAGACCCAGTACTTC. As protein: CASSQLTGTTQTQYF.

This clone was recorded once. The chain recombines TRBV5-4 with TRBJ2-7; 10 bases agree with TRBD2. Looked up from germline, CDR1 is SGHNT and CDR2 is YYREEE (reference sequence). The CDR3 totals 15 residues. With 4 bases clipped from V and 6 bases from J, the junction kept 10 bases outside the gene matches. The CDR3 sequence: CASSDRAGGPSEQYF. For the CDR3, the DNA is TGTGCCAGCAGCGACCGAGCGGGGGGGCCCAGCGAGCAGTACTTC.

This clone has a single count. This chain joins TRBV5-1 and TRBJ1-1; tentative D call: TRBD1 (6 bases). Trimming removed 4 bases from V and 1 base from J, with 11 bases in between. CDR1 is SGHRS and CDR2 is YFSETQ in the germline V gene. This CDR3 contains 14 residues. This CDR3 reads CASSLGQTNTEAFF. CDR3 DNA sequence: TGCGCCAGCAGCCTAGGACAGACGAACACTGAAGCTTTCTTT.

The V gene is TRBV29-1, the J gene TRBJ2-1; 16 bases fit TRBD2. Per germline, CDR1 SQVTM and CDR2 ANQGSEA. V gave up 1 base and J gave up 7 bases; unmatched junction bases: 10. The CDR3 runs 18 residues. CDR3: CSVEGAGTSGGAQNEQFF. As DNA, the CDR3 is TGCAGCGTTGAAGGGGCCGGGACTAGCGGGGGGGCCCAGAATGAGCAGTTCTTC.

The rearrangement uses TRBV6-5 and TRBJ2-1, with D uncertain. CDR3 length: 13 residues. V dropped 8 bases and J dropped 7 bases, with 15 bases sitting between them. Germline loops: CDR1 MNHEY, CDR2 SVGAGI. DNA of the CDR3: TGTGCCAGCGTCGACACCTTATGGAATGAGCAGTTCTTC. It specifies CASVDTLWNEQFF.

The CDR3 loop is CASRSRWGGYGYTF. The DNA for the CDR3 is TGTGCCAGCAGGTCGAGGTGGGGCGGCTATGGCTACACCTTC. The chain is built from TRBV5-6 and TRBJ1-2; a weak D match, TRBD1 (5 bases). CDR1 and CDR2 (germline): SGHDT, YYEEEE. This CDR3 comprises 14 residues. V shed 5 bases and J shed 4 bases, with 15 bases lying between them. Filled out from reference TRBV5-6 and TRBJ1-2, the complete variable domain reads DAGVTQSPTHLIKTRGQQVTLRCSPKSGHDTVSWYQQALGQGPQFIFQYYEEEERQRGNFPDRFSGHQFPNYSSELNVNALLLGDSALYLCASRSRWGGYGYTFGSGTRLTVV.

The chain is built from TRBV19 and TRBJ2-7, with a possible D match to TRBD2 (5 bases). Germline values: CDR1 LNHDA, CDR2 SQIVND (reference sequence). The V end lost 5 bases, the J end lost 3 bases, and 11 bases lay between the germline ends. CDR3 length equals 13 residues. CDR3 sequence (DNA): TGTGCCAGTAGTTGGACTGCGAGCTACGAGCAGTACTTC. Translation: CASSWTASYEQYF.

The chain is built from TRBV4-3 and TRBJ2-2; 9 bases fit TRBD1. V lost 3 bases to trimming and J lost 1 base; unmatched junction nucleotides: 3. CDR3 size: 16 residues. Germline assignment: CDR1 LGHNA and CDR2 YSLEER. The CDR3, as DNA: TGCGCCAGCAGCCATACGGGACAGGGGAACACCGGGGAGCTGTTTTTT. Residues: CASSHTGQGNTGELFF.

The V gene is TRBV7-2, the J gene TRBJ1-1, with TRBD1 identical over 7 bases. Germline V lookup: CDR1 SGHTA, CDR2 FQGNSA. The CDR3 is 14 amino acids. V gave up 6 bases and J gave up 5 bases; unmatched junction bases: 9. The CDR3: CASSPGAGGTEAFF. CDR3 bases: TGTGCCAGCAGTCCCGGGGCAGGGGGGACTGAAGCTTTCTTT.

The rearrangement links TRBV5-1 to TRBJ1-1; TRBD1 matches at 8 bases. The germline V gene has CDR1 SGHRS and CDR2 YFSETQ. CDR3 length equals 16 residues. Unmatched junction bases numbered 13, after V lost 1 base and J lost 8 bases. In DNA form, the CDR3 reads TGCGCCAGCAGCTTGTCGGCCGGGACAGGTTGGTCCGAAGCTTTCTTT. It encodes CASSLSAGTGWSEAFF.

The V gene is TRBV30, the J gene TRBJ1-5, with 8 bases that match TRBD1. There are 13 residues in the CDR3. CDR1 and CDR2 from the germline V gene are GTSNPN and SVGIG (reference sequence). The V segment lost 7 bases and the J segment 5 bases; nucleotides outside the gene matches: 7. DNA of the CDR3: TGTGCCTATTCCGGGACAGGAGATCAGCCCCAGCATTTT. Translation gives CAYSGTGDQPQHF.

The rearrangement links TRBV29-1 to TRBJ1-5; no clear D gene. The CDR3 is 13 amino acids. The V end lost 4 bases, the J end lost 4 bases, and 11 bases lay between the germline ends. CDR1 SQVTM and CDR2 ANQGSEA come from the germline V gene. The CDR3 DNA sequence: TGCAGCGTTGGGGTGTCGGGGAATCAGCCCCAGCATTTT. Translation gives CSVGVSGNQPQHF. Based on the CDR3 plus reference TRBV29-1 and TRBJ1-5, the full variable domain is SAVISQKPSRDICQRGTSLTIQCQVDSQVTMMFWYRQQPGQSLTLIATANQGSEATYESGFVIDKFPISRPNLTFSTLTVSNMSPEDSSIYLCSVGVSGNQPQHFGDGTRLSIL.

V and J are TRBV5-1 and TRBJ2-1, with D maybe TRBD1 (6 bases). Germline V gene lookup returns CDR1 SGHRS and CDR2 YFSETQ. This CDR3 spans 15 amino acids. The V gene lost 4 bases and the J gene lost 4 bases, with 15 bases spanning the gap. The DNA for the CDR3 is TGCGCCAGCAGCCCCTCACAGGGTGCGTACAATGAGCAGTTCTTC. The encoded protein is CASSPSQGAYNEQFF.

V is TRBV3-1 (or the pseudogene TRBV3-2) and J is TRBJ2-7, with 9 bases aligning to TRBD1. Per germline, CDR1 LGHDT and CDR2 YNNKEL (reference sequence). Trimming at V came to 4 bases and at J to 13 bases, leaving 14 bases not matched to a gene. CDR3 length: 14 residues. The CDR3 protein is CASSRTALGTGPYF. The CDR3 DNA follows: TGTGCCAGCAGCCGGACAGCCTTAGGGACAGGGCCCTACTTC.

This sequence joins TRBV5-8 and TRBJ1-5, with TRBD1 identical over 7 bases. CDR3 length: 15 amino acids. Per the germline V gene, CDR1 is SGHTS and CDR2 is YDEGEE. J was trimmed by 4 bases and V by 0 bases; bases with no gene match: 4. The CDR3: CASSLVRGENQPQHF. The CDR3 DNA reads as TGTGCCAGCAGCTTGGTCAGGGGGGAAAATCAGCCCCAGCATTTT.

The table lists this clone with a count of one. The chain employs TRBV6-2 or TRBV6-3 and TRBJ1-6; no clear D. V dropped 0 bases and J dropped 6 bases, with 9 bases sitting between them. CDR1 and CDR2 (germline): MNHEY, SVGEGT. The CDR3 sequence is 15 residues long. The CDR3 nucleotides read TGTGCCAGCAGTTACTCGGATGGAGTTAATTCACCCCTCCACTTT. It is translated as CASSYSDGVNSPLHF.

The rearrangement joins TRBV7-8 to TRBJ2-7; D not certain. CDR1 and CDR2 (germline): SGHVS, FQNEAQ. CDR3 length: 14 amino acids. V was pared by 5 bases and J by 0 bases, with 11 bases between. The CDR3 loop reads CASSRAVSSYEQYF. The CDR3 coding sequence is TGTGCCAGCAGCCGGGCGGTCAGCTCCTACGAGCAGTACTTC.

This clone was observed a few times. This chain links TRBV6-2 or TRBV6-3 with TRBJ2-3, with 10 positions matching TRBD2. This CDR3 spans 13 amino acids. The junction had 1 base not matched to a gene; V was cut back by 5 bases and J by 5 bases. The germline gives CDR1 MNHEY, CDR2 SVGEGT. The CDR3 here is CASSLAGEDTQYF. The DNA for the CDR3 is TGTGCCAGCAGTCTAGCGGGGGAAGATACGCAGTATTTT.

CDR3 amino acids: CASSPRETTGNSYEQYF. DNA for the CDR3: TGTGCCAGCAGCCCACGTGAGACGACAGGGAACTCCTACGAGCAGTACTTC. The chain couples TRBV7-9 to TRBJ2-7; 7 bases match TRBD1. Germline values: CDR1 SEHNR, CDR2 FQNEAQ (reference sequence). The CDR3 length is 17 residues. V gave up 5 bases and J gave up 0 bases; unmatched junction bases: 13.

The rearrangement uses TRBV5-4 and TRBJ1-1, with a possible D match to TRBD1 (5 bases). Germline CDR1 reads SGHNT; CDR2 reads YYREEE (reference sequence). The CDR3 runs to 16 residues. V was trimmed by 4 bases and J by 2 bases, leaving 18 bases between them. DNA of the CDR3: TGTGCCAGCAGCCCTGGGGGGGTGTATGGTAACACTGAAGCTTTCTTT. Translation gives CASSPGGVYGNTEAFF. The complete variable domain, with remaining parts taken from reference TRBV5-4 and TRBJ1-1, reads ETGVTQSPTHLIKTRGQQVTLRCSSQSGHNTVSWYQQALGQGPQFIFQYYREEENGRGNFPPRFSGLQFPNYSSELNVNALELDDSALYLCASSPGGVYGNTEAFFGQGTRLTVV.

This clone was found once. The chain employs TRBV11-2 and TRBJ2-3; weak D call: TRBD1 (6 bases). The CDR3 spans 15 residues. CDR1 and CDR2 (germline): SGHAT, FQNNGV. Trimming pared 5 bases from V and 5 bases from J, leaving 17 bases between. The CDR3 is CASSPRDIRGDTQYF. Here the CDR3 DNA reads TGTGCCAGCAGCCCCCGGGACATTCGGGGAGATACGCAGTATTTT.

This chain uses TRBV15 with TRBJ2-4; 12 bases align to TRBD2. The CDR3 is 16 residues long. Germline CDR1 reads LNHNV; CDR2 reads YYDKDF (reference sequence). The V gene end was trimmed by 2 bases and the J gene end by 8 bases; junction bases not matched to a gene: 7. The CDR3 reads CATSRLAGGPADIQYF. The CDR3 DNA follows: TGTGCCACCAGCAGACTAGCGGGGGGGCCAGCGGACATTCAGTACTTC.

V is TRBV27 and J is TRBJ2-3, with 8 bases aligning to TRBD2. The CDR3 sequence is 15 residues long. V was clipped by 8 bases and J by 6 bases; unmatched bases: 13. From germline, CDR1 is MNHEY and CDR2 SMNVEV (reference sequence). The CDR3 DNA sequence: TGTGCCAGCTGTTCCTGGGCGGGGGGCCGGGATACGCAGTATTTT. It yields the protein CASCSWAGGRDTQYF.

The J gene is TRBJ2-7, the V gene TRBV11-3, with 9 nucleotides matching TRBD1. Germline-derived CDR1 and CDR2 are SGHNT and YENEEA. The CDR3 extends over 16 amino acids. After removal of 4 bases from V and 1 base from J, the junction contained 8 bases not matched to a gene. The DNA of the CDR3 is TGTGCCAGCAGCTCTCCCGGGACAGGGATTTCCTACGAGCAGTACTTC. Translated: CASSSPGTGISYEQYF.

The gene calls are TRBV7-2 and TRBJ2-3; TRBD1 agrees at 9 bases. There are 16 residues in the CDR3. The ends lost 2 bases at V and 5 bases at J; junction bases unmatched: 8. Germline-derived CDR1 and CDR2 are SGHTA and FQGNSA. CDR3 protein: CASSLIGQGYLDTQYF. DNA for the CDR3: TGTGCCAGCAGCTTAATAGGACAGGGGTATTTAGATACGCAGTATTTT. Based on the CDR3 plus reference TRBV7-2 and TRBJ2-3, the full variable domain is GAGVSQSPSNKVTEKGKDVELRCDPISGHTALYWYRQSLGQGLEFLIYFQGNSAPDKSGLPSDRFSAERTGGSVSTLTIQRTQQEDSAVYLCASSLIGQGYLDTQYFGPGTRLTVL.

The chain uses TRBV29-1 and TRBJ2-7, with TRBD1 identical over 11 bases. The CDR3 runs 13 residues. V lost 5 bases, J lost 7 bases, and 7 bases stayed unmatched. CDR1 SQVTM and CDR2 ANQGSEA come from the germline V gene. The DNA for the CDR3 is TGCAGCGTTAGGGGGACAGGGGGTGAAGAGCAGTACTTC. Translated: CSVRGTGGEEQYF.